The present T cell receptor beta chain was sequenced within a study of cytomegalovirus exposure and HLA in healthy donors. Germline V gives CDR1 KGHSH, CDR2 LQKENI. The CDR3 sequence is 15 residues long. J was trimmed by 7 bases and V by 6 bases; bases with no gene match: 11. This clone turned up a few times. Its antigen is unidentified. Researchers ran the PCR with 60 Vbeta and 13 Jbeta primers. The protocol was immunoSEQ multiplex PCR, while the TCRdb copy is restricted to in-frame clones and leaves out a portion. The profile covers some 150,000 clones, with around 9.6% appearing a single time and over 1.5% taken by the ten largest. Whole-study results and caveats: Many donors carried some public TCRs, although rarity characterized most TCR sequences. Later analysis revealed greater clonal expansion in HLA-associated TCR beta chains than in equally common others.

The gene calls are TRBV18 and TRBJ2-4; 8 positions match TRBD1. The sequence came from a male donor in good health and CMV-seronegative. Sequencing input: PBMCs. The CDR3: CASSPTTGGVNIQYF. CDR3 DNA sequence: TGTGCCAGCTCTCCTACTACAGGGGGTGTCAACATTCAGTACTTC.